These 9 T cell receptor beta chains originate from one sample sequenced in a study of patients and donors after allogeneic stem cell transplantation. TCRdb reprocessed the RT-PCR reads with MiXCR, giving one entry per CDR3 protein. The sample lists around 150,000 distinct CDR3 sequences; approximately 28% were seen once. Sample: blood, either unsorted or a sorted T cell fraction (not recorded which). The receptors come from a human donor who was either an allogeneic HSCT recipient or a stem cell or donor lymphocyte infusion donor (not recorded which). It is not recorded whose cells these are; they may come from a transplant donor.

The V gene is TRBV15, the J gene TRBJ2-4, with a weak D call TRBD2 (7 bases). Trimming took off 0 bases at V and 0 bases at J, with 15 bases between the two ends. Germline V gene lookup returns CDR1 LNHNV and CDR2 YYDKDF (reference sequence). The CDR3 sequence is 18 residues long. The chain's CDR3 is CATSREPPGGLAKNIQYF. CDR3 DNA: TGTGCCACCAGCAGAGAACCCCCGGGGGGCCTAGCCAAAAACATTCAGTACTTC.

The chain carries TRBV6-2 or TRBV6-3 and TRBJ2-1; TRBD2 matches at 8 bases. Germline assignment: CDR1 MNHEY and CDR2 SVGEGT. The junction had 9 bases not matched to a gene; V was cut back by 7 bases and J by 7 bases. This CDR3 contains 14 residues. The CDR3 loop is CASTRTSGLNEQFF. As DNA, the CDR3 is TGTGCCAGCACCCGAACTAGCGGCCTTAATGAGCAGTTCTTC.

A single count supports this clonotype. This chain uses TRBV6-1 with TRBJ2-7; 10 bases map to TRBD1. Trimming removed 6 bases from V and 7 bases from J; junction bases left unmatched: 9. CDR1 is MNHNS, CDR2 SASEGT, per germline. The CDR3 consists of 14 residues. The CDR3 sequence is CASSSRDRGREQYF. CDR3 in DNA: TGTGCCAGCAGCTCTCGAGACAGGGGGCGGGAGCAGTACTTC.

The V gene is TRBV19, the J gene TRBJ1-1; D not resolved. The V end lost 2 bases, the J end lost 5 bases, and 9 bases lay between the germline ends. The CDR3 has 13 residues. CDR1 is LNHDA and CDR2 is SQIVND in the germline V gene (reference sequence). CDR3 residues: CASSIRVRTEAFF. The CDR3 DNA reads TGTGCCAGTAGTATAAGGGTTCGGACTGAAGCTTTCTTT.

This clonotype was seen a handful of times. The chain links TRBV4-1 to TRBJ1-2, with TRBD1 matching 9 bases. V shed 1 base, J shed 8 bases, and the junction held 2 bases outside the gene matches. The CDR3 is made up of 13 amino acids. Germline CDR1 is MGHRA and CDR2 is YSYEKL. In DNA form, the CDR3 reads TGCGCCAGCAGCCAAGTCACAGGGGGCGGCTACACCTTC. It codes for CASSQVTGGGYTF.

The J gene is TRBJ1-5, the V gene TRBV20-1; D not resolved. There are 12 residues in the CDR3. The germline CDR1 and CDR2 sequences are DFQATT and SNEGSKA (reference sequence). V was clipped by 8 bases and J by 0 bases, with 8 bases between them. The CDR3 DNA sequence: TGCAGTCCCGCTAATAGCAATCAGCCCCAGCATTTT. Its translation: CSPANSNQPQHF.

The chain joins TRBV29-1 to TRBJ1-4, with TRBD1 as a possible D gene (5 bases). V was trimmed by 5 bases and J by 4 bases, leaving 11 bases between them. Germline assignment: CDR1 SQVTM and CDR2 ANQGSEA. The CDR3 consists of 13 residues. The CDR3 DNA sequence: TGCAGCGTTAAGGGGAGGATTAATGAAAAACTGTTTTTT. This gives the protein CSVKGRINEKLFF. The variable domain in full, with the rest retrieved from reference TRBV29-1 and TRBJ1-4, is SAVISQKPSRDICQRGTSLTIQCQVDSQVTMMFWYRQQPGQSLTLIATANQGSEATYESGFVIDKFPISRPNLTFSTLTVSNMSPEDSSIYLCSVKGRINEKLFFGSGTQLSVL.

This sequence joins TRBV10-3 and TRBJ2-7; D is uncertain. The CDR3 runs to 12 residues. V dropped 4 bases and J dropped 6 bases, with 10 bases sitting between them. Germline values: CDR1 ENHRY, CDR2 SYGVKD. This CDR3 is CAISALATEQYF. The CDR3 nucleotides are TGTGCCATCAGTGCCCTGGCTACCGAGCAGTACTTC.

Only a few counts were recorded for this clonotype. The rearrangement joins TRBV27 to TRBJ2-7, with no clear D. The germline gives CDR1 MNHEY, CDR2 SMNVEV (reference sequence). V was pared by 4 bases and J by 0 bases, with 4 bases between. The CDR3 length is 12 residues. The DNA of the CDR3 is TGTGCCAGCAGTTCCCTCTCCTACGAGCAGTACTTC. Translating gives CASSSLSYEQYF.